This TCR beta chain was captured by sequencing in a study of technical replicates of blood from a handful of donors. V dropped 0 bases and J dropped 3 bases, with 9 bases sitting between them. CDR3 length: 14 amino acids. Germline CDR1 and CDR2: SGHNT and YYREEE (reference sequence). The protocol was immunoSEQ multiplex PCR, while the TCRdb copy is restricted to in-frame clones and leaves out a portion. The sample contains 75,000 to 100,000 clones, approximately 96% of which appear only once. This sequence was found in a human donor in good health. The J gene is TRBJ1-1, the V gene TRBV5-4, with no clear D. Specimen: T cells isolated from PBMCs. DNA for the CDR3: TGTGCCAGCAGCTTGGGAGGGATATACACTGAAGCTTTCTTT. This encodes CASSLGGIYTEAFF.